Listed below are T cell receptor beta chains from one sample, sequenced in a study of shared clonotypes between healthy human individuals. Profiled with immunoSEQ multiplex PCR; TCRdb holds only in-frame clones, not every one. The data hold a few million clones, with more than 80% observed a single time. The sequenced sample was naive CD4+ T cells from PBMCs. The source of these receptors is a man between 18 and 29 years old in good health. Some clones in this sample may be carry-over from other donors' samples. Each CDR3 is given with its conserved first and last residue. The D gene is left open where the match is weak. Expanded clones are given a class, and other clones once, few, many or no size at all.

TRBV2	TRBJ1-5	-	TRBD1	TGTGCCAGCAGTGAATTGATAGGGGGCTTGGATCAGCCCCAGCATTTT	CASSELIGGLDQPQHF
TRBV11-2	TRBJ2-5	-	-	TGTGCCAGCAGCCGATTTGGACCCCGAAGTGAGGAGACCCAGTACTTC	CASSRFGPRSEETQYF
TRBV5-1	TRBJ2-5	once	TRBD2	TGCGCCAGCAGCTTGGAAGCGGGAGGACGTGAGACCCAGTACTTC	CASSLEAGGRETQYF
TRBV5-4	TRBJ1-3	-	-	TGTGCCAGCAGCTTGTGGCAGTCTGGAAACACCATATATTTT	CASSLWQSGNTIYF
TRBV5-1	TRBJ1-1	-	TRBD1	TGCGCCAGCAGCTTTCAGGGGACAGTCACTGAAGCTTTCTTT	CASSFQGTVTEAFF
TRBV28	TRBJ1-5	-	-	TGTGCCAGCAGTTTCCAGTCAGGGTATAATCAGCCCCAGCATTTT	CASSFQSGYNQPQHF
TRBV29-1	TRBJ1-1	-	TRBD1	TGCAGCGTTTTCAGGGGGTACACTGAAGCTTTCTTT	CSVFRGYTEAFF
TRBV7-3	TRBJ1-2	few	-	TGTGCCAGCAGCAATATGAGAGCGGGGTCTGGCTACACCTTC	CASSNMRAGSGYTF
TRBV5-1	TRBJ2-7	-	TRBD1	TGCGCCAGCATCGGGACAGGGAGTCGTGAGCAGTACTTC	CASIGTGSREQYF
TRBV9	TRBJ2-7	-	-	TGTGCCAGCAGCCCCCAAGGTTACGAGCAGTACTTC	CASSPQGYEQYF
TRBV27	TRBJ2-2	-	TRBD1	TGTGCCAGCACCCGTGGGACAGGGAGGGGAGCCGGGGAGCTGTTTTTT	CASTRGTGRGAGELFF
TRBV2	TRBJ2-5	-	TRBD2	TGTGCCAGCAGTGAAGGACTAGCGGGAGGACAAGAGACCCAGTACTTC	CASSEGLAGGQETQYF
TRBV4-1	TRBJ1-4	once	-	TGCGCCAGCAGCCAAGTGGGACGGACTAATGAAAAACTGTTTTTT	CASSQVGRTNEKLFF